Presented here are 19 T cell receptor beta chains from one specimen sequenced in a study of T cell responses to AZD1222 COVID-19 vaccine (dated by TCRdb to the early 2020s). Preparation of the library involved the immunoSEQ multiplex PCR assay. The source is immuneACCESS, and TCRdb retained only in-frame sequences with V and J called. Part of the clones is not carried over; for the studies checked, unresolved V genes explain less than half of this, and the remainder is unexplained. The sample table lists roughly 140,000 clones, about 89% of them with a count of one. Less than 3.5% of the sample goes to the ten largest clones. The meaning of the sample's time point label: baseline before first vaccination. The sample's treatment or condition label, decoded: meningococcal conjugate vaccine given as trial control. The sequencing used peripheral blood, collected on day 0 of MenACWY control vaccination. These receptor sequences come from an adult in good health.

CDR3 residues: CAWVRAYTEAFF. Written as DNA, the CDR3 is TGTGCCTGGGTCCGCGCTTACACTGAAGCTTTCTTT. This chain links TRBV30 with TRBJ1-1; unclear D gene. The CDR3 spans 12 residues. Deletions cut 5 bases from V and 3 bases from J, with 10 bases between. Germline CDR1 is GTSNPN and CDR2 is SVGIG (reference sequence).

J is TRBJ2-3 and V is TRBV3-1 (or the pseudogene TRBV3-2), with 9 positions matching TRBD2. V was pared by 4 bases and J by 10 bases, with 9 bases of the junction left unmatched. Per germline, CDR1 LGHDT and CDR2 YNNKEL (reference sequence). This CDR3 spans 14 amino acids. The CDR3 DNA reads TGTGCCAGCAGCCTGAGCGGGGGGACAGCGTCGCAGTATTTT. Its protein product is CASSLSGGTASQYF.

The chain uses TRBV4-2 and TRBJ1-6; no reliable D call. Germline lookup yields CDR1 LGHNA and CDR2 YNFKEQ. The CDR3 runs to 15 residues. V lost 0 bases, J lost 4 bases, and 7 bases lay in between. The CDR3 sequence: CASSQDQDYNSPLHF. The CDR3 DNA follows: TGTGCCAGCAGCCAAGATCAGGATTATAATTCACCCCTCCACTTT.

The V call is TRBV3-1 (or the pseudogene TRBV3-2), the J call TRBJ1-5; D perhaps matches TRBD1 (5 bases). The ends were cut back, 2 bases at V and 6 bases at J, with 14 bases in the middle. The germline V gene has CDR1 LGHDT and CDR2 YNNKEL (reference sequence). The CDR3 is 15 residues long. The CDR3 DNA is TGTGCCAGCAGCCAACATCCAGGGTCGGGTCAGCCCCAGCATTTT. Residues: CASSQHPGSGQPQHF.

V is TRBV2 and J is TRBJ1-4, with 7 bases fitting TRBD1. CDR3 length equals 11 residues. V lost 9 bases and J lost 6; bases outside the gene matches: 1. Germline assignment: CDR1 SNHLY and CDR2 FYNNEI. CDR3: CARGGDEKLFF. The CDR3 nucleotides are TGTGCCAGAGGGGGCGATGAAAAACTGTTTTTT.

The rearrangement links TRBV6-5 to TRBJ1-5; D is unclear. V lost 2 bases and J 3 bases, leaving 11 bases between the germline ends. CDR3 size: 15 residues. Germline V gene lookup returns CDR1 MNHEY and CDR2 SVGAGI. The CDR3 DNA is TGTGCCAGCAGTTACCCCAACGCGCCCAATCAGCCCCAGCATTTT. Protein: CASSYPNAPNQPQHF.

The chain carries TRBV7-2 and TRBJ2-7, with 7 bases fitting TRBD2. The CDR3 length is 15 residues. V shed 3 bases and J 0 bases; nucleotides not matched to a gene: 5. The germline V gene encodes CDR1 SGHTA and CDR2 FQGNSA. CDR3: CASSFSSGSSYEQYF. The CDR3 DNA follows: TGTGCCAGCAGCTTTTCTAGCGGCTCCTCCTACGAGCAGTACTTC.

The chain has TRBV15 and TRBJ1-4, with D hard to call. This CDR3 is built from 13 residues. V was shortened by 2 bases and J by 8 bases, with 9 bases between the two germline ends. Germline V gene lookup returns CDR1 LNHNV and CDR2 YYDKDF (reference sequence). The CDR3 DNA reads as TGTGCCACCAGCAGACCCCCGAGCGAAAAACTGTTTTTT. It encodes CATSRPPSEKLFF.

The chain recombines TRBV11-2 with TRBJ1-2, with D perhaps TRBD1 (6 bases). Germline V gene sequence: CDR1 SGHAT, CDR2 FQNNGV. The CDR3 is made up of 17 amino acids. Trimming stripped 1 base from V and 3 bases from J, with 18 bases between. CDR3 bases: TGTGCCAGCAGCTTAGTCCGGGACACGGTCGTATACTATGGCTACACCTTC. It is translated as CASSLVRDTVVYYGYTF. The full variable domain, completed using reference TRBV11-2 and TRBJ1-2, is EAGVAQSPRYKIIEKRQSVAFWCNPISGHATLYWYQQILGQGPKLLIQFQNNGVVDDSQLPKDRFSAERLKGVDSTLKIQPAKLEDSAVYLCASSLVRDTVVYYGYTFGSGTRLTVV.

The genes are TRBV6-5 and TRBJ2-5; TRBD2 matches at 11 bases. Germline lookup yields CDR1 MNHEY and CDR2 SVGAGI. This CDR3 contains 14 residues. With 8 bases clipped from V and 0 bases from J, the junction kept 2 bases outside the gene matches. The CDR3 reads CASRTSGYQETQYF. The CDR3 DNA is TGTGCCAGCCGGACTAGCGGGTACCAAGAGACCCAGTACTTC.

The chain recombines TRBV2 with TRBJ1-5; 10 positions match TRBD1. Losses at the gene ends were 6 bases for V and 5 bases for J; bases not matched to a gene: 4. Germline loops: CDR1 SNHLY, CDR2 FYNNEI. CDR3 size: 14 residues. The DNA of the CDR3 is TGTGCCAGCAGGGATGACAGGGGGCATCAGCCCCAGCATTTT. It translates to CASRDDRGHQPQHF.

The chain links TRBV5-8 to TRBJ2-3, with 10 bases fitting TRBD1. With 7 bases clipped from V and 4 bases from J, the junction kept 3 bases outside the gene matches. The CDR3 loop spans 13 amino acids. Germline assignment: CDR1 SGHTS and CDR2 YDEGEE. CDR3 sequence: CASRGQGADTQYF. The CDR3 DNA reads TGTGCCAGCCGCGGACAGGGGGCAGATACGCAGTATTTT.

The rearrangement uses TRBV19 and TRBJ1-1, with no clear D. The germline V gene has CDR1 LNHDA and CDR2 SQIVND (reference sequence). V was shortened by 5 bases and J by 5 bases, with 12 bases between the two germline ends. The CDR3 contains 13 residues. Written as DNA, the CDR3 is TGTGCCAGTAGTCGGACGAGTGGGACTGAAGCTTTCTTT. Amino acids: CASSRTSGTEAFF.

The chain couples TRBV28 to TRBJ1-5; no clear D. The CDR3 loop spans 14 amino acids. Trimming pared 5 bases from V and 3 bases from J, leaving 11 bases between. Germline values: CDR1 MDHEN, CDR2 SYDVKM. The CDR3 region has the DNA TGTGCCAGCAGTACCTTTAACCCCAATCAGCCCCAGCATTTT. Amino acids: CASSTFNPNQPQHF.

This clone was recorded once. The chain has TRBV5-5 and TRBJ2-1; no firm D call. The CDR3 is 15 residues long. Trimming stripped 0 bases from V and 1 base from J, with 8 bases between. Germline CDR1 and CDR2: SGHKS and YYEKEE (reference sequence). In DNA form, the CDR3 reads TGTGCCAGCAGCTTGGTCGGCGCGTCCTACAATGAGCAGTTCTTC. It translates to CASSLVGASYNEQFF.

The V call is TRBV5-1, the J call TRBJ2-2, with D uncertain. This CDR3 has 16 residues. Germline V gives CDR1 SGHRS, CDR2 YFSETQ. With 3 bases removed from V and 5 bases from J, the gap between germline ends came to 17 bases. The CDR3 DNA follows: TGCGCCAGCAGCTCATCCGGGTATGGCCTAACCGGGGAGCTGTTTTTT. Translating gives CASSSSGYGLTGELFF.

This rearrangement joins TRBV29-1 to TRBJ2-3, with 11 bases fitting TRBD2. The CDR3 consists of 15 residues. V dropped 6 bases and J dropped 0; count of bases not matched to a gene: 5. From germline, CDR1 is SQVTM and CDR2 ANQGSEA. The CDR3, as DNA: TGCAGCGTCCGACTAGCGGGAACAAGCACAGATACGCAGTATTTT. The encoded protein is CSVRLAGTSTDTQYF.

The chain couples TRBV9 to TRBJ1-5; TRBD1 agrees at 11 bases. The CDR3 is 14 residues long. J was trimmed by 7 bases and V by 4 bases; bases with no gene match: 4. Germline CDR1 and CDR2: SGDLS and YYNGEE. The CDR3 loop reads CASSPGTGGQPQHF. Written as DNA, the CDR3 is TGTGCCAGCAGCCCCGGGACAGGGGGACAGCCCCAGCATTTT. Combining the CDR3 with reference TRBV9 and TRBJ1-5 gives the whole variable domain DSGVTQTPKHLITATGQRVTLRCSPRSGDLSVYWYQQSLDQGLQFLIQYYNGEERAKGNILERFSAQQFPDLHSELNLSSLELGDSALYFCASSPGTGGQPQHFGDGTRLSIL.

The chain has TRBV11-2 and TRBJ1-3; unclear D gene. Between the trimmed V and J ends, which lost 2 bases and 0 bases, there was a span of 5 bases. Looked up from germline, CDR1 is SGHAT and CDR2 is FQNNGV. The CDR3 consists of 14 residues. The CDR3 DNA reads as TGTGCCAGCAGCTTAACGGTCTCTGGAAACACCATATATTTT. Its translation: CASSLTVSGNTIYF.